This T cell receptor beta chain came from a study of siplizumab effects on memory and regulatory T cells. Assay used: immunoSEQ multiplex PCR; TCRdb lists only in-frame clones, some missing. Of some 100,000 clones in the sample, 80% to 95% are singletons; the top ten hold over 0.15%. The CDR3 sequence is 15 residues long. V lost 4 bases and J lost 5; bases outside the gene matches: 7. Germline V gene lookup returns CDR1 LNHNV and CDR2 YYDKDF (reference sequence). The sample was non-Treg CD4+ T cells sorted from blood. The V gene is TRBV15, the J gene TRBJ2-1; 8 nucleotides line up with TRBD1. The sequence was collected from a human donor in good health. DNA of the CDR3: TGTGCCACCAGCACAGGGGGACAGGTTAACAATGAGCAGTTCTTC. It codes for CATSTGGQVNNEQFF.